This section outlines one TCR beta chain sequence together with its context. Its antigen is undetermined. The source of the sample is a study of vaccination and CD4 T cells after COVID-19. Regarding treatment: approximately nine-day PBMC culture with coronavirus spike peptide pools or control peptides (ViraFEST assay). All positive PCR tests were dated between March and December 2020, predating US Alpha, Beta and Delta variants. Whole-study findings and limits: Although the median of SARS-CoV-2-reactive clonotypes rose from around 19 to 38, the change was not significant.

Germline assignment: CDR1 MGHRA and CDR2 YSYEKL. The CDR3 covers 17 residues. V was shortened by 0 bases and J by 1 base, with 14 bases between the two germline ends. Cultured CD4+ T-cell DNA underwent Oncomine TCR Beta short-read sequencing. Using its own MiXCR run on the PCR reads, TCRdb lists one record per CDR3 protein. The sample contains around 3,600 distinct CDR3 sequences, over 35% of which appear only once. The sample taken for sequencing was CD4+ T cells from blood, cultured in vitro. The source of this sequence is a human donor who had recovered from COVID-19. The chain is built from TRBV4-1 and TRBJ2-3; possible D gene TRBD2, 5 bases. CDR3 nucleotide sequence: TGCGCCAGCAGCCAAGATTACGGGGAGCACCGCACAGATACGCAGTATTTT. Translated, it gives CASSQDYGEHRTDTQYF.